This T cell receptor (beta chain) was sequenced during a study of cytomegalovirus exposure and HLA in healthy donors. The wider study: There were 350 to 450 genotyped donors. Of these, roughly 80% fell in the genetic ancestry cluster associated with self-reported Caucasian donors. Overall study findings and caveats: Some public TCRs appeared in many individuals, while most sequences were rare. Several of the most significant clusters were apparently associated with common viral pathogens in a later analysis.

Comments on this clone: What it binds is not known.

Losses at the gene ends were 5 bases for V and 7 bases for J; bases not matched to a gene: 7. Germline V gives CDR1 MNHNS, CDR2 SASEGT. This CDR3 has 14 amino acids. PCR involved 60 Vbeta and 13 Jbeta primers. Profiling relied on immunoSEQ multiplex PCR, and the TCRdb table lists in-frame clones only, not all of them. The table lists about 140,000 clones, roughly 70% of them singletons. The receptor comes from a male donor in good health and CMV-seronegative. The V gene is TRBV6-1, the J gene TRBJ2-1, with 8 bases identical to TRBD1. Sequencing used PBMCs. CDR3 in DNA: TGTGCCAGCAGTTTTCCGGACAGGGAAAATGAGCAGTTCTTC. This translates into CASSFPDRENEQFF.